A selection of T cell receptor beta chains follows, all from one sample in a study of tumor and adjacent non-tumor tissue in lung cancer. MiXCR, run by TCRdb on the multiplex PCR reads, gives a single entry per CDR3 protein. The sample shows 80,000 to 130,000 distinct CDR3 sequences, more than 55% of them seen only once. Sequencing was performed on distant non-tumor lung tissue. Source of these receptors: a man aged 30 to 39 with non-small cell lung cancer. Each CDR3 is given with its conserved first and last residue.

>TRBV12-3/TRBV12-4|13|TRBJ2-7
CASSGRSSYEQYF
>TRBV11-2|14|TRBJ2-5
CASGSQGASGTQYF
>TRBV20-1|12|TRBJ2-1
CSATRAWNEQFF
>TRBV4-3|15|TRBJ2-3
CASSSSAESTDTQYF
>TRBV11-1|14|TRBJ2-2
CASSLGGRAWKLFF
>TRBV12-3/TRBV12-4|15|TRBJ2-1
CASSLAGTYLNEQSF
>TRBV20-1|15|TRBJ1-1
CGTRDNGPGNTEAFF
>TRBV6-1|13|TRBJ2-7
CASSKVGSYEQYF
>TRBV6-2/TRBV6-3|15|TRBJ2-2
CISSWGARWTGELFF
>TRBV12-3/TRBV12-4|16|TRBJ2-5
CVSSRLAGAIQETQYF
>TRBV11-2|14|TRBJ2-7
CSSSLGGIGNEQYF
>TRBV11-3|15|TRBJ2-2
CASSPGQGNIGELLF
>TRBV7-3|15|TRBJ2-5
CASGQDRTRGRPQYF
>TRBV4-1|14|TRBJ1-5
CASSQEQGNQPQHF
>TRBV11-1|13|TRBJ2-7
CASNVSSLYEQYF
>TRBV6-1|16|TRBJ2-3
CASSGGSGTQRDTQYF
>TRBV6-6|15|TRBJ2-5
CASNYDQGHMETQYF
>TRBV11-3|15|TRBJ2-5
CAISLRTASGATHYF
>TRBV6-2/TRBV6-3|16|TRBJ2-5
CASCYSMEPREETQYF
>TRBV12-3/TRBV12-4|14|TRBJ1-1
CASSATGGNTEAFF
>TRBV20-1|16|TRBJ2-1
CGARPRRAIGDNEQFF
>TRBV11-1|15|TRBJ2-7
CASSLAGQGPYEQYF
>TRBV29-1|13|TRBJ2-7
CSVGRDIGYEQYF
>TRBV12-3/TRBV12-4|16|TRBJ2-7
CASSSSFRDSAYEQYF
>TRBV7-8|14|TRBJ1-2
CASSPGEDNYGYTF
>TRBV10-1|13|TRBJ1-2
CASSEGENYGYTF
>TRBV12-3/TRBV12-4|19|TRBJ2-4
CASSLRILAGWATKNIQYF
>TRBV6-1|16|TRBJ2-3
CASTGGSLDTTVTQYF
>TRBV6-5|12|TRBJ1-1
CASSYGGEEAFF
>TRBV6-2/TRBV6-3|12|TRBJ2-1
CASSSTTNEQFF
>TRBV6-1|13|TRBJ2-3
CASILGGADTQYF
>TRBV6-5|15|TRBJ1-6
CASSYSDGNNSPIHF
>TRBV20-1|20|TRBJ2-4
CSALLIGLAGSSVAKNIQYF
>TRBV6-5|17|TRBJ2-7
CASTMGVGTRNSYKQYF
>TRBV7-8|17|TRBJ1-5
CARSLEGGVWGNQPQHF
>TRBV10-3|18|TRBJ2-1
CAISGLGTSGGPNNEQFF
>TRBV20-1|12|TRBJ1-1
CSASQSLTEAFF
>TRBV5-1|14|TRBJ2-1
CACSFRVSYNEQFF
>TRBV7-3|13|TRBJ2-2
CASSFRGTGELFF
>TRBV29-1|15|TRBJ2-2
CSLETSGRKTGELIF
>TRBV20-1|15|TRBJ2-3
CSARAAGGLTDTQYF
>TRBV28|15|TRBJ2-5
CASRYLAGVGETQYF
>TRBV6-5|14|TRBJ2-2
CASRADRDTGELFF
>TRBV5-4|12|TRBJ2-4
CASNSDSSIQYF
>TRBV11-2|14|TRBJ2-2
CASSWDMGTEELVF
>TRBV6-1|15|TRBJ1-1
CASSELPNLGTEAFF
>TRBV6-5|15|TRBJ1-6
CASSPQPSYNSPLHF
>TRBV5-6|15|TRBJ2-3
CASSPPGHQTETLYF
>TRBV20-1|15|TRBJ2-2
CSARIAGASTGELFF
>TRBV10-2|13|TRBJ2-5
CASSGVIQETQYF
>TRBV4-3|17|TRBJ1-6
CAGSQQFDSSYNSPLRF